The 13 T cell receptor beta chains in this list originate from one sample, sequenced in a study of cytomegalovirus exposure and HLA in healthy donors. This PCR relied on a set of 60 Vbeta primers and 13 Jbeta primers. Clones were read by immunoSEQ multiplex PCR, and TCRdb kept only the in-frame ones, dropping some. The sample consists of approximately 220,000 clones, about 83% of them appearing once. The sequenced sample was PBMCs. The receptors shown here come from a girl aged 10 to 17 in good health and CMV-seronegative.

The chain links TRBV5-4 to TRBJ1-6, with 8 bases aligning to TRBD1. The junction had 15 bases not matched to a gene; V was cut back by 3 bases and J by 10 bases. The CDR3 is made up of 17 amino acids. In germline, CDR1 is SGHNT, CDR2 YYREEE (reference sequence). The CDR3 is CASSSTLEAGGKSPLHF. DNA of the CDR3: TGTGCCAGCAGCTCGACCCTGGAGGCAGGGGGCAAATCACCCCTCCACTTT.

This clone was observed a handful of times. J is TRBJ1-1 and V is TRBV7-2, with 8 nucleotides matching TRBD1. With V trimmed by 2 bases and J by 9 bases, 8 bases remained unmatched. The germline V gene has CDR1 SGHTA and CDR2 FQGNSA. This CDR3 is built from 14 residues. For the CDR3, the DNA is TGTGCCAGCAGCTTAAGGGGGACAGGAGAAAAAGCTTTCTTT. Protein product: CASSLRGTGEKAFF. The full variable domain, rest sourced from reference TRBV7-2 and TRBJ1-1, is GAGVSQSPSNKVTEKGKDVELRCDPISGHTALYWYRQSLGQGLEFLIYFQGNSAPDKSGLPSDRFSAERTGGSVSTLTIQRTQQEDSAVYLCASSLRGTGEKAFFGQGTRLTVV.

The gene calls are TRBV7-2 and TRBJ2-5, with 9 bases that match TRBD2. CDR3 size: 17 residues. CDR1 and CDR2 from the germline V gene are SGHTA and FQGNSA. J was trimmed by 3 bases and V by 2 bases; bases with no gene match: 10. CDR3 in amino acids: CASSLIPGGGGKETQYF. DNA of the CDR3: TGTGCCAGCAGCTTAATACCTGGCGGGGGGGGGAAAGAGACCCAGTACTTC.

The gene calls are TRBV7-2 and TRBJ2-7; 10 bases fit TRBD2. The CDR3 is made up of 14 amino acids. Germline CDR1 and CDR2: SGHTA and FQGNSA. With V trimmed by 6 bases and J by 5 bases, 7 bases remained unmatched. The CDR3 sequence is CASSSGTSVHEQYF. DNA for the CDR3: TGTGCCAGCAGTTCCGGGACTAGCGTCCACGAGCAGTACTTC.

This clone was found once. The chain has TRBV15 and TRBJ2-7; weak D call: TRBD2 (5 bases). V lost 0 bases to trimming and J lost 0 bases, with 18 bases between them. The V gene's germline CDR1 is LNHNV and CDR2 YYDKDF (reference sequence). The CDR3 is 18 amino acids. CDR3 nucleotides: TGTGCCACCAGCAGAGATCGGAGTTCCGGTGGGAGCTCCTACGAGCAGTACTTC. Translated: CATSRDRSSGGSSYEQYF. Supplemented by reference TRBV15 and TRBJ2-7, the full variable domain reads DAMVIQNPRYQVTQFGKPVTLSCSQTLNHNVMYWYQQKSSQAPKLLFHYYDKDFNNEADTPDNFQSRRPNTSFCFLDIRSPGLGDTAMYLCATSRDRSSGGSSYEQYFGPGTRLTVT.

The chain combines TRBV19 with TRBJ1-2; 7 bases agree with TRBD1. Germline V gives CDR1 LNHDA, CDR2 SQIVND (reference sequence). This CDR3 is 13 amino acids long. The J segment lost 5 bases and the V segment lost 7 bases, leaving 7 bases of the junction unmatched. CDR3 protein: CASTRGQYYGYTF. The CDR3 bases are TGTGCCAGTACGCGGGGACAGTATTATGGCTACACCTTC.

The CDR3 coding sequence is TGTGCCAGCACTGCCCAGGCGGGCTACGAGCAGTACTTC. Residues: CASTAQAGYEQYF. The rearrangement links TRBV6-5 to TRBJ2-7; D is possibly TRBD2 (5 bases). CDR1 MNHEY and CDR2 SVGAGI come from the germline V gene. This CDR3 is 13 amino acids long. V lost 7 bases to trimming and J lost 3 bases, with 13 bases between them.

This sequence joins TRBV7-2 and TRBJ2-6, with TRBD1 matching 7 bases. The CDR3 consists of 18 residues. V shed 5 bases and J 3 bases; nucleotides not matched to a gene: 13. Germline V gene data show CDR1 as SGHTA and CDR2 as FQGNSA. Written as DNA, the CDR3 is TGTGCCAGCAGCACCCTAGGACAGGCGTTAGGTGGGGCCAACGTCCTGACTTTC. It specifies CASSTLGQALGGANVLTF.

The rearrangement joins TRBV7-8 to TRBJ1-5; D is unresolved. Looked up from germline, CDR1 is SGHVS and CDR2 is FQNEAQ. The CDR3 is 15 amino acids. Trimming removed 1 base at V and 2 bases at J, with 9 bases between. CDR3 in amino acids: CASSLDIPGNQPQHF. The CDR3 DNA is TGTGCCAGCAGCTTAGACATACCCGGCAATCAGCCCCAGCATTTT.

This CDR3 is CASSSRTGGSTDTQYF. The DNA for the CDR3 is TGTGCCAGCAGTTCACGGACAGGGGGGAGCACAGATACGCAGTATTTT. The rearrangement links TRBV27 to TRBJ2-3, with 10 bases lining up with TRBD1. V gave up 4 bases and J gave up 0 bases; unmatched junction bases: 4. The germline gives CDR1 MNHEY, CDR2 SMNVEV (reference sequence). This CDR3 is 16 amino acids long.

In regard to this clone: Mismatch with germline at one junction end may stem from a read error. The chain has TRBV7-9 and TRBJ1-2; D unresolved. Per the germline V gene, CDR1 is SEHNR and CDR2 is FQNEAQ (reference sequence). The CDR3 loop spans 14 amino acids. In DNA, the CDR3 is TGTGCCAGCAGAGCTGTTAGGAGGGCTATCTTTTTCCACTTC. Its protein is CASRAVRRAIFFHF. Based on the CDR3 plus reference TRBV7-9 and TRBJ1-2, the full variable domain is DTGVSQNPRHKITKRGQNVTFRCDPISEHNRLYWYRQTLGQGPEFLTYFQNEAQLEKSRLLSDRFSAERPKGSFSTLEIQRTEQGDSAMYLCASRAVRRAIFFHFGSGTRLTVV.

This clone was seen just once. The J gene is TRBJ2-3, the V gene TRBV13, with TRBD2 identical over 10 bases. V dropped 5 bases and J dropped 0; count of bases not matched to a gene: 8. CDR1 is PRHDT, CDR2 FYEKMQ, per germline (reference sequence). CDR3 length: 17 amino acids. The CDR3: CASSQSEREGSTDTQYF. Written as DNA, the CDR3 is TGTGCCAGCAGCCAATCGGAGCGGGAGGGGAGCACAGATACGCAGTATTTT.

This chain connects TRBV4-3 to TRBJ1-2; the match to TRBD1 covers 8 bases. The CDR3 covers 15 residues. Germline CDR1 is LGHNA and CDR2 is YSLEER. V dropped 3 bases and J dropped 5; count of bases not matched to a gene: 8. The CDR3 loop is CASSHPGQGRYGYTF. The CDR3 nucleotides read TGCGCCAGCAGCCACCCCGGACAGGGCCGATATGGCTACACCTTC.